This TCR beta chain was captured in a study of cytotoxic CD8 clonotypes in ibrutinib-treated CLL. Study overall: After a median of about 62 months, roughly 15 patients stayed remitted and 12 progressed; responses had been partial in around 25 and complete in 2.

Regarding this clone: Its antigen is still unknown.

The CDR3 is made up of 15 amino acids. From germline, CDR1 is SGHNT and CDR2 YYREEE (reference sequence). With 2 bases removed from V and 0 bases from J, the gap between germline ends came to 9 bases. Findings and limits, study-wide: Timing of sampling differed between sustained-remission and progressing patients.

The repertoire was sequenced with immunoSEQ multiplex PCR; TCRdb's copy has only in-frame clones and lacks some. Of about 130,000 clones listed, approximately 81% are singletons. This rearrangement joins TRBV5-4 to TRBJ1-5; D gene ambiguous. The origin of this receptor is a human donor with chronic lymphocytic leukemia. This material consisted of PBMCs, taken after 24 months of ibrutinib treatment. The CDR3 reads CASSFGPSSNQPQHF. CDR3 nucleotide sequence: TGTGCCAGCAGCTTCGGGCCTTCTAGCAATCAGCCCCAGCATTTT.